Sequencing of this TCR beta chain was carried out in a study of blood T cell repertoires in COVID-19. For the study at large: Samples representing acute and convalescent COVID-19 were sourced from the United States, Italy and Spain. Sources were T cells, B-cell-depleted T cells, or PBMCs; the material itself was cDNA or gDNA.

The ends lost 1 base at V and 4 bases at J; junction bases unmatched: 11. Germline values: CDR1 LGHDT, CDR2 YNNKEL (reference sequence). The CDR3 length is 17 residues. In the source study's methods: It was from reference gene primer amplification that nucleated cell counts were estimated. TCRdb keeps only in-frame clones here, not all; method: immunoSEQ multiplex PCR. V, J and clone size were drawn from that table, and D and trimming were deduced from the DNA. The sample shows 56,000 or so clones, about 90% of them seen only once. This clonotype was sampled from a human donor in a cohort sampled during active COVID-19. The sequencing input was peripheral blood. The chain has TRBV3-1 (or the pseudogene TRBV3-2) and TRBJ1-1, with 8 nucleotides matching TRBD1. CDR3 in amino acids: CASSQGGRQGLTTEAFF. CDR3 nucleotide sequence: TGTGCCAGCAGCCAAGGAGGTAGACAGGGGTTGACCACTGAAGCTTTCTTT.